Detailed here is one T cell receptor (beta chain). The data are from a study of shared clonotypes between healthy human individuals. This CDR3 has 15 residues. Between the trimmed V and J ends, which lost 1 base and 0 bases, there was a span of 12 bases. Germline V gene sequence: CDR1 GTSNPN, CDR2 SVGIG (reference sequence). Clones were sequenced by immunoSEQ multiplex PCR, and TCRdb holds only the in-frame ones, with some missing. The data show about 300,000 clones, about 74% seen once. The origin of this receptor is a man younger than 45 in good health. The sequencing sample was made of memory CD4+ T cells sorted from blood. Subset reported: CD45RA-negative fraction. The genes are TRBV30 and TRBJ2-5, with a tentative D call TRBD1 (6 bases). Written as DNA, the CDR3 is TGTGCCTGGAGTGGGGGGCTCTATCACCAAGAGACCCAGTACTTC. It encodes CAWSGGLYHQETQYF.